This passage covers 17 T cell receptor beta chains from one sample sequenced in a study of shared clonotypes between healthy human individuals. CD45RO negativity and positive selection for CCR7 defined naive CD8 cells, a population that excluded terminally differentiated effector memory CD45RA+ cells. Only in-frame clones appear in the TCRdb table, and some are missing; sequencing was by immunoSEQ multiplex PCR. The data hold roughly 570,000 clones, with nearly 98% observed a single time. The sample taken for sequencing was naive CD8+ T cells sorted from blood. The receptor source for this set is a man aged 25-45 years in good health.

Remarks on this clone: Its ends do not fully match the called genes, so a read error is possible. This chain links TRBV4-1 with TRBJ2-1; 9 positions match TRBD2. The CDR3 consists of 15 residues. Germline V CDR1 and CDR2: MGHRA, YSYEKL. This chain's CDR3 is CASSQGLAGVIDRIF. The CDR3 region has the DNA TGCGCCAGCAGCCAAGGATTAGCGGGAGTCATAGATCGGATCTTC.

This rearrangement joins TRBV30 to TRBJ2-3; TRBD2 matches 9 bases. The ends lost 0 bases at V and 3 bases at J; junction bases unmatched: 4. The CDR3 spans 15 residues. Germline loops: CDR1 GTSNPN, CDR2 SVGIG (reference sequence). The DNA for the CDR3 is TGTGCCTGGAGTGTAATAGCGGGAGTGACAGATACGCAGTATTTT. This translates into CAWSVIAGVTDTQYF. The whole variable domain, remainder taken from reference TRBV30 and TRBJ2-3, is SQTIHQWPATLVQPVGSPLSLECTVEGTSNPNLYWYRQAAGRGLQLLFYSVGIGQISSEVPQNLSASRPQDRQFILSSKKLLLSDSGFYLCAWSVIAGVTDTQYFGPGTRLTVL.

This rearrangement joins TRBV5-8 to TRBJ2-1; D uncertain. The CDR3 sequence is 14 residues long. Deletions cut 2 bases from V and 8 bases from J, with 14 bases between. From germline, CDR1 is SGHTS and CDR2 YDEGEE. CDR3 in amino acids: CASSLRPLDDEQFF. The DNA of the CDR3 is TGTGCCAGCAGCTTAAGACCCCTAGACGATGAGCAGTTCTTC.

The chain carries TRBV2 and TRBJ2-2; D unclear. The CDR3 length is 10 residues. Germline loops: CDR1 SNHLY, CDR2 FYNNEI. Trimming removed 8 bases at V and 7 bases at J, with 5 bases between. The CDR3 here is CASFGGELFF. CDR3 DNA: TGTGCCAGCTTTGGCGGGGAGCTGTTTTTT.

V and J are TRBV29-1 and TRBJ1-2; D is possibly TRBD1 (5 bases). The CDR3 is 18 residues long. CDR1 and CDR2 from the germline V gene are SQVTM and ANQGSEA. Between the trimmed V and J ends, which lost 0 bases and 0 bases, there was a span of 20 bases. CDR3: CSVEDFGMGQRPNYGYTF. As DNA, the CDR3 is TGCAGCGTTGAAGATTTTGGTATGGGGCAGAGACCTAACTATGGCTACACCTTC.

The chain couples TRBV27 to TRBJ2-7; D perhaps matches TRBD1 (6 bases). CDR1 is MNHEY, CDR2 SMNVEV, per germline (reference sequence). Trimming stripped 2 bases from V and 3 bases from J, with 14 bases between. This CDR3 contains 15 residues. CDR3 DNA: TGTGCCAGCAGTTTAAAGGGACATCCCTACTACGAGCAGTACTTC. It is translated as CASSLKGHPYYEQYF.

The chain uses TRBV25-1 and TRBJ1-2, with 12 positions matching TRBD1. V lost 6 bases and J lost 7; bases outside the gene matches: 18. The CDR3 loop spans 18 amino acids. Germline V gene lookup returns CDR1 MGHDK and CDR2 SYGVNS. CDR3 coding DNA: TGTGCCAGCAGCGGTAATCCGGGACAGGGGGCGGTACGGTCTGGCTACACCTTC. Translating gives CASSGNPGQGAVRSGYTF.

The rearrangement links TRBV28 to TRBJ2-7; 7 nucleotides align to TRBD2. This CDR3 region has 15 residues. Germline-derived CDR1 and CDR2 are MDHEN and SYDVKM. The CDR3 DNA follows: TGTGCGACCCATTCTACGGAACTAGCGCATTACGAGCAGTACTTC. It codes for CATHSTELAHYEQYF.

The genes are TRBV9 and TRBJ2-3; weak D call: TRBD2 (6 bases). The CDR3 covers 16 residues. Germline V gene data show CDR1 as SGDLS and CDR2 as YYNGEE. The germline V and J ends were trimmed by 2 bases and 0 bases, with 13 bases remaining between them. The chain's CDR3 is CASSVGDRGSTDTQYF. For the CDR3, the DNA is TGTGCCAGCAGCGTCGGCGATCGGGGGAGCACAGATACGCAGTATTTT.

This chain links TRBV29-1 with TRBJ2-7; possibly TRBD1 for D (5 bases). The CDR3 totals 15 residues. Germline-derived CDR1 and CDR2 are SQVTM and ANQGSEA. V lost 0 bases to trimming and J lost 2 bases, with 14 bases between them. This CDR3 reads CSVEDHDSGPYEQYF. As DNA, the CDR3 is TGCAGCGTTGAAGATCACGATTCAGGGCCCTACGAGCAGTACTTC.

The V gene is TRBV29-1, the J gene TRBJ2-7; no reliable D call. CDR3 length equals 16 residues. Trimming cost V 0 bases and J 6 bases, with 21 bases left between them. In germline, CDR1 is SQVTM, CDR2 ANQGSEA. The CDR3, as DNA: TGCAGCGTTGAAGATTTACGGTCCAGCCCTTACGGCGAGCAGTACTTC. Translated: CSVEDLRSSPYGEQYF.

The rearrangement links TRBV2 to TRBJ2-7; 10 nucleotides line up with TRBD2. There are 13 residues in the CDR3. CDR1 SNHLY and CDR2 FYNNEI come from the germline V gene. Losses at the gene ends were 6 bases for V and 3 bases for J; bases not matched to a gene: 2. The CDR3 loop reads CASRSSGSYEQYF. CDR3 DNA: TGTGCCAGCAGATCTAGCGGGAGCTACGAGCAGTACTTC.

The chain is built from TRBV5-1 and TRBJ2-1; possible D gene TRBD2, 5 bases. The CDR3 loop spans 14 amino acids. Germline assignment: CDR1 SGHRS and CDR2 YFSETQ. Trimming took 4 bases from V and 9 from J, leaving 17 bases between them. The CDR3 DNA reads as TGCGCCAGCAGCCAACCCCGGACTCATGGTGAGCAGTTCTTC. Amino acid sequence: CASSQPRTHGEQFF.

The CDR3 DNA is TGTGCCAGCAGCTCCGACTGGGGCTCGAAGCAGCCCCAGCATTTT. Translating it yields CASSSDWGSKQPQHF. J is TRBJ1-5 and V is TRBV7-9, with a possible D match to TRBD1 (5 bases). The CDR3 loop spans 15 amino acids. The V gene lost 4 bases and the J gene lost 7 bases, with 17 bases spanning the gap. CDR1 and CDR2 (germline): SEHNR, FQNEAQ (reference sequence).

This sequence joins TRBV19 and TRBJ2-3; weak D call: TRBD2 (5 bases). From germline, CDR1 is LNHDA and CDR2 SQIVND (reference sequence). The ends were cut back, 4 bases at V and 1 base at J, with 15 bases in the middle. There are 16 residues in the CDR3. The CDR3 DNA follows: TGTGCCAGTAGTAGCTCCTCTTGGGGAGGCACAGATACGCAGTATTTT. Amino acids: CASSSSSWGGTDTQYF.

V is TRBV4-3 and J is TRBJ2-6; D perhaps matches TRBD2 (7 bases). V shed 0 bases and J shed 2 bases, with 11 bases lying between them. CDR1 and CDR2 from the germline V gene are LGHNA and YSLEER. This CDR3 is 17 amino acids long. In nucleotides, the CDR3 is TGCGCCAGCAGCCAAGATGGGGGGGGCGCTGGGGCCAACGTCCTGACTTTC. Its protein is CASSQDGGGAGANVLTF.

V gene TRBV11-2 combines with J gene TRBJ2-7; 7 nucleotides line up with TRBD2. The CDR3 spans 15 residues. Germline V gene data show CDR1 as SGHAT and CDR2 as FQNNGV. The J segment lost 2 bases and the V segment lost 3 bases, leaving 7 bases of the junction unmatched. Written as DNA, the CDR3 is TGTGCCAGCAGCTTTGAGGGAGGGTCTGCCTACGAGCAGTACTTC. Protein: CASSFEGGSAYEQYF.